This TCR beta chain was retrieved from a study of blood T cell repertoires in COVID-19. Study details: Acute-phase and convalescent COVID-19 samples originated in the United States, Italy and Spain. In each case, the material was cDNA or gDNA derived from T cells, B-cell-depleted T cells, or PBMCs.

Germline V gene lookup returns CDR1 LNHNV and CDR2 YYDKDF (reference sequence). Trimming removed 5 bases from V and 2 bases from J, with 9 bases in between. The CDR3 runs 13 residues. Per the authors' pipeline: Amplified reference gene primers provided the basis for estimating nucleated cell counts. Assay used: immunoSEQ multiplex PCR; TCRdb lists only in-frame clones, some missing. Clone size and the V and J calls come from that table; the DNA yielded D and trimming. The sample includes tens of thousands of clones, approximately 88% seen only once; the top ten take less than 4.5%. Material for sequencing was peripheral blood. The chain is built from TRBV15 and TRBJ2-5; D may be TRBD1 (7 bases). This sequence was found in a human donor in a cohort sampled during active COVID-19. The CDR3 DNA reads as TGTGCCACCAGCCCAGGGGGGCAAGAGACCCAGTACTTC. Protein sequence: CATSPGGQETQYF.